This entry lists 10 T cell receptor beta chains sequenced from one sample in a study of shared clonotypes between healthy human individuals. The data were produced by immunoSEQ multiplex PCR, yet TCRdb's version contains in-frame clones alone and is incomplete. The table has some 2 million clones, over 85% seen once. Naive CD8 cells, CD45RO-negative and positively selected for CCR7, excluded terminally differentiated effector memory CD45RA+ cells. Sequencing was done on a sample of naive CD8+ T cells sorted from blood. The receptors stem from a man aged 18 to 30 in good health.

Of note for this clone: This sample also contains other DNA sequences that code for the same CDR3. V is TRBV5-4 and J is TRBJ2-2; no clear D gene. The CDR3 totals 13 residues. Germline CDR1 is SGHNT and CDR2 is YYREEE (reference sequence). The V and J ends lost 0 bases and 3 bases respectively, with 3 bases between them. DNA for the CDR3: TGTGCCAGCAGCTTGGGGGACACCGGGGAGCTGTTTTTT. Translated, it gives CASSLGDTGELFF.

The V gene is TRBV9, the J gene TRBJ2-2; TRBD2 aligns across 12 bases. The CDR3 covers 16 residues. Trimming cost V 0 bases and J 7 bases; bases outside gene matches: 4. Germline loops: CDR1 SGDLS, CDR2 YYNGEE. The DNA for the CDR3 is TGTGCCAGCAGCGTAGGGACTAGCGGGGCCAACGGGGAGCTGTTTTTT. It yields the protein CASSVGTSGANGELFF.

The chain uses TRBV4-1 and TRBJ2-2, with D perhaps matching TRBD1 or TRBD2 (5 bases each). The V and J ends lost 0 bases and 6 bases respectively, with 17 bases between them. The germline V gene has CDR1 MGHRA and CDR2 YSYEKL. The CDR3 covers 17 residues. This CDR3 reads CASSQDYGGPGSGELFF. The DNA of the CDR3 is TGCGCCAGCAGCCAAGATTATGGGGGACCGGGCTCCGGGGAGCTGTTTTTT.

The chain has TRBV10-2 and TRBJ2-1; D may be TRBD2 (6 bases). The CDR3 spans 14 residues. V lost 1 base, J lost 6 bases, and 10 bases lay in between. CDR1 and CDR2 (germline): WSHSY, SAAADI. DNA of the CDR3: TGCGCCAGCAGTGAGTTTATCGGGGGCAATGAGCAGTTCTTC. Residues: CASSEFIGGNEQFF.

V gene TRBV4-1 combines with J gene TRBJ2-1; 7 bases are shared with TRBD1. Germline CDR1 reads MGHRA; CDR2 reads YSYEKL. The V and J ends lost 4 bases and 0 bases, in that order; junction bases with no gene match: 9. CDR3 size: 17 residues. CDR3 nucleotide sequence: TGCGCCAGCAGCCTCCTAGGACAGGTCAGCTCCTACAATGAGCAGTTCTTC. It codes for CASSLLGQVSSYNEQFF.

This chain connects TRBV5-4 to TRBJ1-1, with D perhaps TRBD1 (5 bases). The V end lost 4 bases, the J end lost 0 bases, and 16 bases lay between the germline ends. The CDR3 has 16 residues. The germline V gene encodes CDR1 SGHNT and CDR2 YYREEE (reference sequence). As DNA, the CDR3 is TGTGCCAGCAGCATCGGGGCTTATGGCATGAACACTGAAGCTTTCTTT. It specifies CASSIGAYGMNTEAFF.

The gene calls are TRBV19 and TRBJ2-5; D might be TRBD1 or TRBD2, each matching 5 bases. Germline CDR1 is LNHDA and CDR2 is SQIVND (reference sequence). Trimming left V 5 bases short and J 0 bases short, with 13 bases between. This CDR3 contains 15 residues. This chain's CDR3 is CASSAGDLYQETQYF. In DNA, the CDR3 is TGTGCCAGTAGTGCCGGGGACCTGTACCAAGAGACCCAGTACTTC.

The chain links TRBV29-1 to TRBJ2-3; 9 bases line up with TRBD2. From germline, CDR1 is SQVTM and CDR2 ANQGSEA. This CDR3 has 16 amino acids. With 4 bases clipped from V and 0 bases from J, the junction kept 8 bases outside the gene matches. CDR3 loop: CSVAKREASSTDTQYF. The CDR3 DNA follows: TGCAGCGTTGCCAAGCGGGAGGCCTCTAGCACAGATACGCAGTATTTT.

About this clone itself: Other DNA sequences in this sample translate to the same CDR3. V is TRBV7-9 and J is TRBJ2-5, with D tentatively TRBD1 or TRBD2 (5 bases each). Germline loops: CDR1 SEHNR, CDR2 FQNEAQ (reference sequence). This CDR3 is 13 amino acids long. V dropped 3 bases and J dropped 1 base, with 6 bases sitting between them. The CDR3 spells CASSFGTQETQYF. CDR3 sequence (DNA): TGTGCCAGCAGCTTCGGGACCCAAGAGACCCAGTACTTC.

CDR3 nucleotides: TGTGCCAGTAGTATAGGCCCAGGGGACGAGCAGTACTTC. Its protein product is CASSIGPGDEQYF. V is TRBV19 and J is TRBJ2-7, with D possibly being TRBD1 (6 bases). The germline V gene encodes CDR1 LNHDA and CDR2 SQIVND (reference sequence). This CDR3 has 13 residues. V gave up 1 base and J gave up 5 bases, with 9 bases separating them.